The sequence of this TCR beta chain was determined in a study of cytomegalovirus exposure and HLA in healthy donors. Overall study results and limits: In vitro work confirmed that three CMV-associated chains recognize CMV antigens.

PCR involved 60 Vbeta and 13 Jbeta primers. Profiling relied on immunoSEQ multiplex PCR, and the TCRdb table lists in-frame clones only, not all of them. The repertoire has under 200,000 clones, around 80% of them found once; the top ten carry approximately 2.4%. Comment on this clone: Its antigen is as yet unknown.

V lost 6 bases and J lost 0; bases outside the gene matches: 10. Germline V gene lookup returns CDR1 SGHAT and CDR2 FQNNGV. The CDR3 runs 17 residues. The source is a woman between 50 and 59 years old in good health and CMV-seronegative. The genes are TRBV11-2 and TRBJ2-4, with 8 bases matching TRBD1. Material for sequencing was PBMCs. CDR3 sequence reads: CASSSLRGPVAKNIQYF. CDR3 DNA sequence: TGTGCCAGCAGTAGCCTCAGGGGGCCCGTAGCCAAAAACATTCAGTACTTC.